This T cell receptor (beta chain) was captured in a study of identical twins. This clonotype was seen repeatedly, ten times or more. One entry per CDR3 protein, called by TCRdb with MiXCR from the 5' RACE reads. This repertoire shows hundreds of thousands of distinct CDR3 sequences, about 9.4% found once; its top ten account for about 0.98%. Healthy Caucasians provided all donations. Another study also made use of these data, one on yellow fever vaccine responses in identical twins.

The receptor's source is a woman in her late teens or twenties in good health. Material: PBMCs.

The CDR3 sequence: CASSRVPSGRAENEQFF. CDR3 DNA sequence: TGCGCCAGCAGCCGGGTACCAAGCGGGAGGGCCGAAAATGAGCAGTTCTTC. The rearrangement joins TRBV5-1 to TRBJ2-1; TRBD2 agrees at 10 bases. Losses at the gene ends were 4 bases for V and 7 bases for J; bases not matched to a gene: 14. This CDR3 contains 17 residues. CDR1 SGHRS and CDR2 YFSETQ come from the germline V gene.